This entry describes one T cell receptor beta chain. Its antigen remains unidentified. These data are taken from a study of shared clonotypes between healthy human individuals. Study-wide background: The donor group consisted of a couple of women and a few men, aged 18 to 49.

Overall study findings and caveats: Generally, naive subsets (rather than memory subsets) showed larger estimated richness.

Terminally differentiated effector memory CD45RA+ cells were left out of the naive CD8 fraction, which was CD45RO-negative and positively selected for CCR7. Several immunoSEQ plates held equal portions of the genomic DNA taken from each subset. Clones were sequenced by immunoSEQ multiplex PCR, and TCRdb holds only the in-frame ones, with some missing. This sample has 500,000 to 700,000 clones, with approximately 95% found just once. Germline V CDR1 and CDR2: MDHEN, SYDVKM. Trimming cost V 8 bases and J 7 bases, with 18 bases left between them. There are 13 residues in the CDR3. Sequencing input: naive CD8+ T cells sorted from blood. V gene TRBV28 combines with J gene TRBJ2-7, with D perhaps TRBD1 or TRBD2 (5 bases each). This sequence was found in a woman in her twenties or thirties in good health. The CDR3 loop reads CASQRDAPGEQYF. The CDR3 nucleotides are TGTGCCAGCCAAAGGGACGCCCCGGGAGAGCAGTACTTC.